These 11 T cell receptor beta chains were sequenced from one sample in a study of blood T cell repertoires in COVID-19. Method: immunoSEQ multiplex PCR; TCRdb's copy keeps in-frame clones and lacks some. The sample has approximately 120,000 clones; 84% are singletons. What was sequenced was peripheral blood. The receptors derive from a human donor in a cohort sampled during active COVID-19.

The chain has TRBV7-8 and TRBJ1-2, with D uncertain. Germline V lookup: CDR1 SGHVS, CDR2 FQNEAQ. The length of the CDR3 is 12 residues. Trimming left V 0 bases short and J 5 bases short, with 4 bases between. CDR3 sequence (DNA): TGTGCCAGCAGCTTAGCGCTATATGGCTACACCTTC. This gives the protein CASSLALYGYTF.

The rearrangement joins TRBV9 to TRBJ2-7, with D perhaps TRBD1 (6 bases). Trimming took 4 bases from V and 5 from J, leaving 16 bases between them. The CDR3 is 14 residues long. Germline V gives CDR1 SGDLS, CDR2 YYNGEE. The CDR3 DNA follows: TGTGCCAGCAGCCCGAAGGCCCAGGGGAACGAGCAGTACTTC. This encodes CASSPKAQGNEQYF.

The chain employs TRBV9 and TRBJ2-3; D is uncertain. CDR1 is SGDLS, CDR2 YYNGEE, per germline. V lost 0 bases, J lost 4 bases, and 9 bases lay in between. CDR3 length: 14 amino acids. The CDR3 sequence is CASSVGLGADTQYF. CDR3 sequence (DNA): TGTGCCAGCAGCGTAGGGCTAGGCGCAGATACGCAGTATTTT.

The chain has TRBV18 and TRBJ2-3; D is undetermined. In germline, CDR1 is KGHSH, CDR2 LQKENI. Trimming removed 2 bases from V and 1 base from J, with 4 bases in between. The CDR3 runs 13 residues. As DNA, the CDR3 is TGTGCCAGCTCACCATCGGGCACAGATACGCAGTATTTT. Translating gives CASSPSGTDTQYF. Based on the CDR3 plus reference TRBV18 and TRBJ2-3, the full variable domain is NAGVMQNPRHLVRRRGQEARLRCSPMKGHSHVYWYRQLPEEGLKFMVYLQKENIIDESGMPKERFSAEFPKEGPSILRIQQVVRGDSAAYFCASSPSGTDTQYFGPGTRLTVL.

The chain recombines TRBV7-9 with TRBJ1-1, with D possibly matching TRBD1 (5 bases). The CDR3 covers 16 residues. Deletions cut 0 bases from V and 3 bases from J, with 14 bases between. Germline V gives CDR1 SEHNR, CDR2 FQNEAQ (reference sequence). CDR3 protein: CASSLANPGGDTEAFF. DNA of the CDR3: TGTGCCAGCAGCTTAGCGAACCCGGGGGGGGACACTGAAGCTTTCTTT. The variable domain in full, with the rest retrieved from reference TRBV7-9 and TRBJ1-1, is DTGVSQNPRHKITKRGQNVTFRCDPISEHNRLYWYRQTLGQGPEFLTYFQNEAQLEKSRLLSDRFSAERPKGSFSTLEIQRTEQGDSAMYLCASSLANPGGDTEAFFGQGTRLTVV.

The genes are TRBV5-1 and TRBJ1-2; no definite D call. The CDR3 has 13 amino acids. Trimming shortened V by 5 bases and J by 4 bases, and 12 bases separated the two germline ends. CDR1 is SGHRS, CDR2 YFSETQ, per germline. The DNA of the CDR3 is TGCGCCAGCAGGGTTTCGGGTATCTATGGCTACACCTTC. Protein sequence: CASRVSGIYGYTF.

The J gene is TRBJ1-1, the V gene TRBV6-5, with 7 bases fitting TRBD1. Unmatched junction bases numbered 7, after V lost 6 bases and J lost 3 bases. The CDR3 runs 14 residues. From germline, CDR1 is MNHEY and CDR2 SVGAGI. The CDR3 loop reads CASSFQGEDTEAFF. In DNA, the CDR3 is TGTGCCAGCAGCTTCCAGGGGGAGGACACTGAAGCTTTCTTT.

The chain uses TRBV20-1 and TRBJ1-1, with D hard to call. Germline V lookup: CDR1 DFQATT, CDR2 SNEGSKA (reference sequence). V shed 0 bases and J shed 4 bases, with 3 bases lying between them. CDR3 length: 11 residues. The CDR3 sequence is CSARDRTEAFF. CDR3 DNA: TGCAGTGCTAGAGATCGCACTGAAGCTTTCTTT.

The J gene is TRBJ2-7, the V gene TRBV5-1, with 8 positions matching TRBD1. Germline V gene sequence: CDR1 SGHRS, CDR2 YFSETQ. V trimming: 4 bases; J trimming: 5 bases; junction bases outside the gene matches: 8. The CDR3 totals 14 residues. In DNA, the CDR3 is TGCGCCAGCAGCAGTGGACAGGGTAGCGACGAGCAGTACTTC. This codes for CASSSGQGSDEQYF.

This chain uses TRBV5-1 with TRBJ1-2, with D perhaps matching TRBD1 (6 bases). V was trimmed by 4 bases and J by 4 bases, leaving 17 bases between them. The CDR3 extends over 15 amino acids. From germline, CDR1 is SGHRS and CDR2 YFSETQ. The CDR3 protein is CASSPTGGKLYGYTF. DNA of the CDR3: TGCGCCAGCAGCCCCACGGGGGGCAAACTCTATGGCTACACCTTC.

The DNA for the CDR3 is TGCGCCAGCAGCCATATTCCTGGGACTGCTAGCACAGATACGCAGTATTTT. Residues: CASSHIPGTASTDTQYF. The chain couples TRBV4-1 to TRBJ2-3; maybe TRBD2 (6 bases). The V gene lost 3 bases and the J gene lost 0 bases, with 16 bases spanning the gap. This CDR3 contains 17 residues. In germline, CDR1 is MGHRA, CDR2 YSYEKL.